Sequencing of this TCR beta chain was carried out in a study of tumor-infiltrating lymphocytes in primary liver carcinoma. Study-level background: In every tissue type, samples returned a similar yield of roughly 3.65 to 8 million productive TCRbeta reads.

CDR3 length equals 11 residues. In germline, CDR1 is SGHNT, CDR2 YENEEA. The study co-extracted DNA and RNA from approximately 20-30 mg of unsorted bulk tissue. Each tumor had five separate regions sampled. Over 80% of the cells in every tumor sample were viable tumor cells. This clonotype appeared a few times. Antigen unknown. Sequence at one end of the junction differs from germline and may be a read error. Notes on the study in general: Presence in all five tumor regions was observed for only about 8-25% of top clones.

Synthesis of TCR beta cDNA was carried out from 500 ng total RNA with a constant-region primer. Slightly modified ARM-PCR, run as three nested multiplex PCR rounds, produced the TCR beta libraries. TRBV1-TRBV30 forward and Cbeta reverse primers drove the first two roughly 10-cycle rounds. TCRdb redid the calling of the multiplex PCR reads with MiXCR, one entry per CDR3 protein. The sample includes around 100,000 distinct CDR3 sequences, around 66% of them seen just once. The sequencing input was liver tumor tissue from sampling region 2. This sample's subset: tumor region T2, inferior pole. This receptor was identified in an older woman with primary liver carcinoma and hepatitis B virus infection. The chain joins TRBV11-3 to TRBJ2-1; D not resolved. CDR3 nucleotides: TGTGCCATCAGCCCCCTCAATGTGCAGTTCTTC. Protein: CAISPLNVQFF. Full variable domain (remainder filled in from reference TRBV11-3 and TRBJ2-1): EAGVVQSPRYKIIEKKQPVAFWCNPISGHNTLYWYLQNLGQGPELLIRYENEEAVDDSQLPKDRFSAERLKGVDSTLKIQPAELGDSAVYLCAISPLNVQFFGPGTRLTVL.